The 16 T cell receptor beta chains below come from one sample, sequenced in a study of Tregs in tolerant kidney transplant recipients (dated by TCRdb to between 2018 and 2020). Libraries were built with the immunoSEQ multiplex PCR assay. TCRdb's version of the immuneACCESS table is confined to in-frame rearrangements and falls short of the full clone set. An unresolved V gene accounts for under half of the shortfall where checked; the remainder is of unknown origin. This sample lists about 90,000 clones; under 95% were detected once. The ten largest clones represent roughly 1.7% of the sample. The transplants used related donors with nonmyeloablative bone marrow transplantation, and mixed chimerism in the human trials was transient. This material consisted of CD4+ T cells from blood (PBMCs), taken 12 months after the transplant. Every receptor here comes from a human patient who received a combined kidney and bone marrow transplant. After a transplant, some of the T cells may come from the graft donor.

The chain links TRBV4-1 to TRBJ1-2, with D possibly TRBD1 on 5 matching bases. V was shortened by 3 bases and J by 4 bases, with 15 bases between the two germline ends. CDR3 length: 15 residues. The germline gives CDR1 MGHRA, CDR2 YSYEKL. CDR3 region: CASSHPGGGIYGYTF. For the CDR3, the DNA is TGCGCCAGCAGCCACCCCGGGGGAGGCATCTATGGCTACACCTTC.

This clone was seen just once. V and J are TRBV7-3 and TRBJ2-3; D might be TRBD1 (5 bases). CDR1 and CDR2 (germline): SGHTA, FQGTGA. CDR3 length: 16 amino acids. Trimming left V 5 bases short and J 0 bases short, with 15 bases between. DNA for the CDR3: TGTGCCAGCAGCCTCCTCGGACAAACTAGCACAGATACGCAGTATTTT. Protein sequence: CASSLLGQTSTDTQYF.

In this sample, this clone turned up once. The chain carries TRBV19 and TRBJ2-1; 15 bases are shared with TRBD2. V gave up 6 bases and J gave up 8 bases; unmatched junction bases: 14. Germline CDR1 reads LNHDA; CDR2 reads SQIVND (reference sequence). There are 18 residues in the CDR3. CDR3 region: CASSHGLAGGPRRHEQFF. Written as DNA, the CDR3 is TGTGCCAGTAGCCACGGACTAGCGGGGGGGCCAAGGCGACATGAGCAGTTCTTC.

The V call is TRBV29-1, the J call TRBJ2-1; 9 bases align to TRBD2. The junction had 6 bases not matched to a gene; V was cut back by 4 bases and J by 5 bases. Germline V gives CDR1 SQVTM, CDR2 ANQGSEA. The CDR3 has 14 residues. For the CDR3, the DNA is TGCAGCGTTGGGCGGCGGGGGGGGAACAATGAGCAGTTCTTC. Translating gives CSVGRRGGNNEQFF.

CDR3: CASSLGGYEQFF. CDR3 in DNA: TGTGCCAGCAGCTTGGGAGGGTATGAGCAGTTCTTC. The rearrangement links TRBV5-4 to TRBJ2-1, with D possibly TRBD2 on 5 matching bases. V was cut by 0 bases and J by 8 bases, with 6 bases left in between. The germline V gene has CDR1 SGHNT and CDR2 YYREEE (reference sequence). The CDR3 consists of 12 residues.

The chain joins TRBV11-3 to TRBJ2-7, with a tentative D call TRBD2 (5 bases). The CDR3 runs 14 residues. V lost 7 bases and J 0 bases, leaving 13 bases between the germline ends. Germline assignment: CDR1 SGHNT and CDR2 YENEEA. CDR3 region: CASTPVGSSYEQYF. The CDR3 DNA sequence: TGTGCCAGCACCCCTGTGGGGAGCTCCTACGAGCAGTACTTC. Complete variable domain (other parts from reference TRBV11-3 and TRBJ2-7): EAGVVQSPRYKIIEKKQPVAFWCNPISGHNTLYWYLQNLGQGPELLIRYENEEAVDDSQLPKDRFSAERLKGVDSTLKIQPAELGDSAVYLCASTPVGSSYEQYFGPGTRLTVT.

The gene calls are TRBV11-1 and TRBJ1-2, with D hard to call. Germline assignment: CDR1 SGHAT and CDR2 FQDESV (reference sequence). Trimming stripped 4 bases from V and 8 bases from J, with 14 bases between. The CDR3 runs to 13 residues. CDR3 sequence reads: CASSYGNGVGYTF. CDR3 in DNA: TGTGCCAGCAGCTACGGGAACGGGGTCGGCTACACCTTC.

This chain links TRBV2 with TRBJ2-3; D may be TRBD1 (6 bases). Germline V CDR1 and CDR2: SNHLY, FYNNEI. The V and J ends lost 10 bases and 3 bases respectively, with 17 bases between them. The CDR3 contains 14 residues. The CDR3 DNA is TGTGCCAACAGGTACAGGGCGTATACAGATACGCAGTATTTT. Encoded protein: CANRYRAYTDTQYF.

The chain links TRBV4-3 to TRBJ1-2; TRBD1 is a possible D gene (5 bases). The CDR3 sequence is 15 residues long. With 0 bases removed from V and 2 bases from J, the gap between germline ends came to 10 bases. Germline CDR1 reads LGHNA; CDR2 reads YSLEER. The CDR3 loop reads CASSQDPDRNYGYTF. The DNA of the CDR3 is TGCGCCAGCAGCCAAGATCCCGACAGAAACTATGGCTACACCTTC.

This chain uses TRBV19 with TRBJ2-5; 10 positions match TRBD1. The germline gives CDR1 LNHDA, CDR2 SQIVND (reference sequence). After removal of 5 bases from V and 4 bases from J, the junction contained 16 bases not matched to a gene. The CDR3 runs 18 residues. CDR3 in amino acids: CASSSRDRGQLDRETQYF. CDR3 nucleotides: TGTGCCAGTAGTTCTCGAGACAGGGGGCAATTGGATCGAGAGACCCAGTACTTC.

The chain joins TRBV18 to TRBJ1-4; D is perhaps TRBD1 (6 bases). V was clipped by 3 bases and J by 5 bases, with 16 bases between them. This CDR3 region has 16 residues. In germline, CDR1 is KGHSH, CDR2 LQKENI. The CDR3 reads CASSPPPGHQNEKLFF. CDR3 sequence (DNA): TGTGCCAGCTCACCGCCACCGGGACATCAAAATGAAAAACTGTTTTTT.

This clone has just one count. V and J are TRBV7-2 and TRBJ2-7; 7 nucleotides match TRBD1. V shed 3 bases and J 2 bases; nucleotides not matched to a gene: 1. CDR3 size: 13 residues. The germline CDR1 and CDR2 sequences are SGHTA and FQGNSA. CDR3 amino acids: CASSLQGAYEQYF. In DNA, the CDR3 is TGTGCCAGCAGCTTGCAGGGGGCCTACGAGCAGTACTTC.

This clone was observed once. One end of the junction is discordant with germline, which a read error may explain. The sample contains more than one DNA sequence encoding this CDR3. The rearrangement uses TRBV10-3 and TRBJ1-6, with 8 bases aligning to TRBD1. The CDR3 loop spans 17 amino acids. In germline, CDR1 is ENHRY, CDR2 SYGVKD. CDR3 residues: CATQGQGGSSYNSPLHF. CDR3 bases: TGTGCCACACAAGGACAGGGAGGGAGTTCTTATAATTCCCCCCTCCACTTT.

The chain combines TRBV25-1 with TRBJ1-3, with D possibly matching TRBD1 (6 bases). The ends were cut back, 6 bases at V and 6 bases at J, with 18 bases in the middle. Germline V gives CDR1 MGHDK, CDR2 SYGVNS. CDR3 length: 15 amino acids. This CDR3 is CASSSGTPTSNTIYF. The CDR3 DNA follows: TGTGCCAGCAGCTCCGGGACACCAACCTCAAACACCATATATTTT.

The chain recombines TRBV19 with TRBJ1-2, with 7 bases fitting TRBD1. Germline assignment: CDR1 LNHDA and CDR2 SQIVND (reference sequence). After removal of 5 bases from V and 8 bases from J, the junction contained 8 bases not matched to a gene. This CDR3 spans 13 amino acids. The CDR3 nucleotides are TGTGCCAGTAGTCCCCGACAGGGAGACGGCTACACCTTC. Translation gives CASSPRQGDGYTF.

This clone was seen just once. V and J are TRBV14 and TRBJ2-5, with D uncertain. With the DNA end fitting TRBJ2-7 better, the J assignment may be wrong. This CDR3 has 15 residues. Per germline, CDR1 SGHDN and CDR2 FVKESK. CDR3 sequence reads: CASSQDPGRSYEQYF. The CDR3 nucleotides read TGTGCCAGCAGCCAAGACCCGGGTAGGTCCTACGAGCAGTACTTC.